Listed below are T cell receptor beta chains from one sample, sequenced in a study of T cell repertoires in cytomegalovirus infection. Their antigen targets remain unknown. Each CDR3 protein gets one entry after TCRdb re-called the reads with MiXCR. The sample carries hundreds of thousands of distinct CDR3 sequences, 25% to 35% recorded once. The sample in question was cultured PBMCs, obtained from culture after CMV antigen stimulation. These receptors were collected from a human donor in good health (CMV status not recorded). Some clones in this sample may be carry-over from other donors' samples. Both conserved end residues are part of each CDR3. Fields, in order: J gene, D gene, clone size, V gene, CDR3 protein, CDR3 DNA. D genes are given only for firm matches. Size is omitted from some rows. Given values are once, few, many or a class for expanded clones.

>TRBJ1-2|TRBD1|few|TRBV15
CATSRDKGGISGYTF
TGTGCCACCAGCAGAGATAAAGGGGGCATTAGTGGCTACACCTTC
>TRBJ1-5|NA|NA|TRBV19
CASSWFLGDNQPQHF
TGTGCCAGTAGTTGGTTCTTGGGAGACAATCAGCCCCAGCATTTT
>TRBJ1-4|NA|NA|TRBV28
CASRQGLLEKLFF
TGTGCCAGCAGGCAGGGTTTACTAGAAAAACTGTTTTTT
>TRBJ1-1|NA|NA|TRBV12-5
CASGLVRGTEAFF
TGTGCTAGTGGTTTGGTAAGGGGTACTGAAGCTTTCTTT
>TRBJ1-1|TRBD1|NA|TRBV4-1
CASSHGWSKGAKMNTEAFF
TGCGCCAGCAGCCATGGTTGGTCGAAGGGGGCGAAGATGAACACTGAAGCTTTCTTT
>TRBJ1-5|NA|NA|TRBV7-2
CASSLVRGGQPQHF
TGTGCCAGCAGCTTAGTGAGGGGAGGCCAGCCCCAGCATTTT
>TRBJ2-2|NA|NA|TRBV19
CASSNGLATNTGELFF
TGTGCCAGTAGCAACGGACTGGCGACGAACACCGGGGAGCTGTTTTTT
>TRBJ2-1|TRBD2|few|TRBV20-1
CSASGERGYNEQFF
TGCAGTGCCTCCGGCGAGCGGGGCTACAATGAGCAGTTCTTC
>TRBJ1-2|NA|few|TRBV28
CASVEPGYGYTF
TGTGCCAGCGTCGAGCCAGGCTATGGCTACACCTTC
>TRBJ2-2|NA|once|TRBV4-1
CASSHRTGANTGELFF
TGCGCCAGCAGCCATCGGACGGGGGCGAACACCGGGGAGCTGTTTTTT
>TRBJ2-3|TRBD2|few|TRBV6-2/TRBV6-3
CASSYWAGTSGRTADTQYF
TGTGCCAGCAGTTACTGGGCCGGGACTAGCGGGAGGACTGCAGATACGCAGTATTTT
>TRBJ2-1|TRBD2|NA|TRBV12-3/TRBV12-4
CASRPGTSGSEQFF
TGTGCCAGCAGGCCCGGGACTAGCGGGAGTGAGCAGTTCTTC
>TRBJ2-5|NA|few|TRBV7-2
CASSYGVAETQYF
TGTGCCAGCAGCTACGGGGTCGCGGAGACCCAGTACTTC
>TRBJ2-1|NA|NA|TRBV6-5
CASSYSNRVDEQFF
TGTGCCAGCAGTTACTCGAACAGGGTCGATGAGCAGTTCTTC
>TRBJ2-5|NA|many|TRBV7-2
CASSLGGFQETQYF
TGTGCCAGCAGCTTAGGAGGGTTCCAAGAGACCCAGTACTTC
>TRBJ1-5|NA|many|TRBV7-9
CASSGGPQPQHF
TGTGCCAGCAGCGGGGGGCCTCAGCCCCAGCATTTT
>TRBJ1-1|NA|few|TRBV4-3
CASSHGTIGAEAFF
TGCGCCAGCAGCCACGGGACTATTGGCGCTGAAGCTTTCTTT
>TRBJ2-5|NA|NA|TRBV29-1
CSVCRVLGETQYF
TGCAGCGTCTGCAGGGTATTAGGAGAGACCCAGTACTTC
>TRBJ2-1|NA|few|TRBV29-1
CSARTGPDEQFF
TGCAGTGCCCGGACCGGTCCGGATGAGCAGTTCTTC
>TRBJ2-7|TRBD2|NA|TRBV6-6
CASLPLAGAGEQYF
TGTGCCAGCTTGCCTCTAGCGGGAGCGGGCGAGCAGTACTTC